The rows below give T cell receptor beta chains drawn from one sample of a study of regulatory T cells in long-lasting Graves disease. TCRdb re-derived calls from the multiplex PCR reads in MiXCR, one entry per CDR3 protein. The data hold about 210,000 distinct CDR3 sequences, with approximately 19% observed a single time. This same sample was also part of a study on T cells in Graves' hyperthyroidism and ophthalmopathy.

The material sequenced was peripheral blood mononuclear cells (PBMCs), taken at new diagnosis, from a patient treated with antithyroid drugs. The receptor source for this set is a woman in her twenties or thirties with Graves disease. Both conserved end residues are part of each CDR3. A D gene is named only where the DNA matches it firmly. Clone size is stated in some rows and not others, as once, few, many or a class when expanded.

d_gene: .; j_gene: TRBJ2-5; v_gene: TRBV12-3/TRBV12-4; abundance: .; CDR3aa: CASSSPLRGEQETQYF; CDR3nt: TGTGCCAGCAGTTCGCCCCTCCGGGGAGAACAAGAGACCCAGTACTTC
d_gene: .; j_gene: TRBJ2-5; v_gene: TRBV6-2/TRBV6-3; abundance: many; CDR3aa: CASSRSAETQYF; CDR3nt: TGTGCCAGCAGCAGGTCGGCGGAGACCCAGTACTTC
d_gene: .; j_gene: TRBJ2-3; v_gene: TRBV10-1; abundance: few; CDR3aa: CASSGFRDRLTDTQYF; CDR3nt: TGCGCCAGCAGTGGTTTTAGAGATCGACTGACAGATACGCAGTATTTT
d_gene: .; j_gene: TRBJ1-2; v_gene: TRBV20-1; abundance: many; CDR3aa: CSATYRAVWGGYTF; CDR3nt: TGCAGTGCTACATACAGGGCAGTGTGGGGTGGCTACACCTTC
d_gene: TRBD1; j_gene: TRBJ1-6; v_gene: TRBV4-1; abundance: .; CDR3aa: CASSIRDRGSGNSPLHF; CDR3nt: TGCGCCAGCAGCATCCGGGACAGGGGCTCGGGTAATTCACCCCTCCACTTT
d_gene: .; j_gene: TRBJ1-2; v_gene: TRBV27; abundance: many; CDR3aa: CATALKGVYGYTF; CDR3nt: TGTGCCACTGCACTTAAGGGGGTCTATGGCTACACCTTC
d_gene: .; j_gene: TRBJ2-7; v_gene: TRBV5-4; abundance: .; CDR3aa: CANSYGRRNEQYF; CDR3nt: TGTGCCAACAGTTACGGACGGCGAAATGAGCAGTACTTC
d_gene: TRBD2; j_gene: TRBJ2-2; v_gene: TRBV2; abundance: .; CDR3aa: CASKREQVRELFF; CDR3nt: TGTGCCAGCAAGCGGGAGCAGGTCAGGGAGCTGTTTTTT
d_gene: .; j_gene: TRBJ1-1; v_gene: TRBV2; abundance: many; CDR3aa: CASSEGDPPNTEAFF; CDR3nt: TGTGCCAGCAGTGAGGGGGACCCCCCGAACACTGAAGCTTTCTTT
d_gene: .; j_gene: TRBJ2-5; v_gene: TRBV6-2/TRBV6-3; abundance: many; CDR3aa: CASSGRGTQYF; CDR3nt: TGTGCCAGCAGTGGCCGAGGGACCCAGTACTTC
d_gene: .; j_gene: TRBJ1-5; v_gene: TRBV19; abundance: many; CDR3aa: CASSTQQGWDQPQHF; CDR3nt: TGTGCCAGTAGTACCCAACAGGGTTGGGATCAGCCCCAGCATTTT
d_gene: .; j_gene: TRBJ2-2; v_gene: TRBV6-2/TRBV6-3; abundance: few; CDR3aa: CASKRDPGTGELFF; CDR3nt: TGTGCCAGCAAACGGGATCCCGGCACCGGGGAGCTGTTTTTT
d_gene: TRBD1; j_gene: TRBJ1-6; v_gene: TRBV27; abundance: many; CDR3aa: CASSPGQGGSPLHF; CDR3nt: TGTGCCAGCAGCCCCGGACAGGGTGGTTCACCCCTCCACTTT
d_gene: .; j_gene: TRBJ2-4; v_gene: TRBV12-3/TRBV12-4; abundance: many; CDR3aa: CASSLRSNHQNIQYF; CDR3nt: TGTGCCAGCAGTTTAAGGTCGAATCACCAAAACATTCAGTACTTC
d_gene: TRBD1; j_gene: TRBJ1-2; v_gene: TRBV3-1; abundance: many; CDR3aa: CASSPSIGTAYGYTF; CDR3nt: TGTGCCAGCAGTCCTTCGATAGGGACAGCCTATGGCTACACCTTC
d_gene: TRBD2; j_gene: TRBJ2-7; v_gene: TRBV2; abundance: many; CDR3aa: CASSDGLAGVSYEQYF; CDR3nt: TGTGCCAGCAGTGATGGACTAGCGGGAGTCTCCTACGAGCAGTACTTC
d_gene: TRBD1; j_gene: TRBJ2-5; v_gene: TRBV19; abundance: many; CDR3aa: CASSHNPIGTVQETQYF; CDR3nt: TGTGCCAGTAGCCACAATCCCATTGGGACAGTCCAAGAGACCCAGTACTTC
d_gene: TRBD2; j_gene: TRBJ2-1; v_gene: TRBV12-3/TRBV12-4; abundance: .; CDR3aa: CASSGLAGVDEQFF; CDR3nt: TGTGCCAGCAGTGGACTAGCGGGTGTAGATGAGCAGTTCTTC
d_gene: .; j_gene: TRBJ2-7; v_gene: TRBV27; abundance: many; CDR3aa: CASSFRDLSSYEQYF; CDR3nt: TGTGCCAGCAGTTTCCGGGACCTCAGCTCCTACGAGCAGTACTTC
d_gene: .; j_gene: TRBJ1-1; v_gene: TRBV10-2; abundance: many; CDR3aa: CASSESLTGWGNTEAFF; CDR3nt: TGCGCCAGCAGTGAGTCTCTAACAGGATGGGGGAACACTGAAGCTTTCTTT
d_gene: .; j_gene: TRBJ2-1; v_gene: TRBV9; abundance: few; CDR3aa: CASKGPKHNEQFF; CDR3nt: TGTGCCAGTAAGGGCCCGAAGCACAATGAGCAGTTCTTC
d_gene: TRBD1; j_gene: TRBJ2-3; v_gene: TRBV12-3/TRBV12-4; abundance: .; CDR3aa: CASTRTGGTDTQYF; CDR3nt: TGTGCCAGCACCCGCACAGGGGGCACAGATACGCAGTATTTT
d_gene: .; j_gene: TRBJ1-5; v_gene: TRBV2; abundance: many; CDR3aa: CASSGKQIQPQHF; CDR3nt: TGTGCCAGCAGTGGCAAACAAATCCAGCCCCAGCATTTT
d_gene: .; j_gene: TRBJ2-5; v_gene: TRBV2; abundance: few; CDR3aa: CASSASGGETQYF; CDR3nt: TGTGCCAGCAGTGCTTCGGGTGGAGAGACCCAGTACTTC
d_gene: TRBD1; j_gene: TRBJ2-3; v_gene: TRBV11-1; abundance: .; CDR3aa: CASSTQGQANTDTQCF; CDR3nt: TGTGCCAGCAGCACCCAAGGACAGGCCAACACAGATACTCAGTGTTTT
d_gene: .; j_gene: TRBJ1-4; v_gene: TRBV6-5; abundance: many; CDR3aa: CASSYAAGLDEKLFF; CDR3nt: TGTGCCAGCAGTTACGCCGCAGGGTTAGATGAAAAACTGTTTTTT
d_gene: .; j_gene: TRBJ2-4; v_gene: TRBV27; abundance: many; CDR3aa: CASSLSLGGRLAKNIQYF; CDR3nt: TGTGCCAGCAGTTTATCTTTAGGGGGACGGCTAGCCAAAAACATTCAGTACTTC
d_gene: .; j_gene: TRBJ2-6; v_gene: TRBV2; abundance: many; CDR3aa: CASTKDSPSGANVLTF; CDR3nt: TGTGCCAGCACTAAGGACAGCCCCTCTGGGGCCAACGTCCTGACTTTC
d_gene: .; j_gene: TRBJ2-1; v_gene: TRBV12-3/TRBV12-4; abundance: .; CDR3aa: CASSLRTVSYNEQFF; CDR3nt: TGTGCCAGCAGTCTCCGGACAGTCTCCTACAATGAGCAGTTCTTC
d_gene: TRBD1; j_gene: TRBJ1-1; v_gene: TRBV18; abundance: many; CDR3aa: CASSPLTGTNTEAFF; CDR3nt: TGTGCCAGCTCACCTCTGACAGGGACGAACACTGAAGCTTTCTTT
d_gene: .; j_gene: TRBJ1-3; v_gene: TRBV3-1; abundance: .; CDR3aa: CASIKQGLHSGNTIYF; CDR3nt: TGTGCCAGCATCAAGCAAGGGCTCCACTCTGGAAACACCATATATTTT
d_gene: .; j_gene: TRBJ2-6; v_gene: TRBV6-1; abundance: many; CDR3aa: CASNPGSGANVLTF; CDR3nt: TGTGCCAGCAATCCTGGCTCTGGGGCCAACGTCCTGACTTTC
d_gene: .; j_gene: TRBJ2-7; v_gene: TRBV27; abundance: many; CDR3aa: CAITPRDTYSYEQYF; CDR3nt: TGTGCCATTACGCCCCGGGACACTTATTCCTACGAGCAGTACTTC
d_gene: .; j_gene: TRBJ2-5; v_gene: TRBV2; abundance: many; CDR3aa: CASSVRAETQYF; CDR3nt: TGTGCCAGCAGTGTTAGAGCGGAGACCCAGTACTTC
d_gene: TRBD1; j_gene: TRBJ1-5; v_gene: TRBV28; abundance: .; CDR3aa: CASRAGGAGQPQHF; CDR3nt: TGTGCCAGCAGAGCAGGGGGGGCAGGACAGCCCCAGCATTTT
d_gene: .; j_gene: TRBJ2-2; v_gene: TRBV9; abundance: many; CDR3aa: CASSALGELFF; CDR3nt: TGTGCCAGCAGCGCCCTAGGGGAGCTGTTTTTT
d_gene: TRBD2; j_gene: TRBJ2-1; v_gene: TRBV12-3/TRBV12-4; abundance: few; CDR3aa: CASRKGLAGEIEQFF; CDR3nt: TGTGCCAGCAGAAAAGGACTAGCGGGAGAGATTGAGCAGTTCTTC
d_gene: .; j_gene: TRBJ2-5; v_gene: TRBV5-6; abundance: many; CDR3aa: CASSFSGLLQETQYF; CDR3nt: TGTGCCAGCAGCTTCTCGGGGCTCTTACAAGAGACCCAGTACTTC
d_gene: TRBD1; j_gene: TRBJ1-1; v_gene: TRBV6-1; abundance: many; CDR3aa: CASSHRGLNTEAFF; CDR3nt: TGTGCCAGCAGTCACAGGGGACTGAACACTGAAGCTTTCTTT
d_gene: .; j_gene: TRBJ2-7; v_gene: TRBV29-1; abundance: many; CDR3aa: CSVEGDTYEQYF; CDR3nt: TGCAGCGTTGAAGGCGACACCTACGAGCAGTACTTC
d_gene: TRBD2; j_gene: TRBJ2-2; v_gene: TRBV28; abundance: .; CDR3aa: CASSSSGRSGELFF; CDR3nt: TGTGCCAGCAGTTCGAGCGGGAGGTCCGGGGAGCTGTTTTTT
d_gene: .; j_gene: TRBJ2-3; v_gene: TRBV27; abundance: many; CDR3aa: CATSLLGETDTQYF; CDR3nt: TGTGCCACCTCCTTACTAGGAGAGACAGATACGCAGTATTTT
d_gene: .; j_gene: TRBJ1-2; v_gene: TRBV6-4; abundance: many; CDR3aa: CASREQGTDGYTF; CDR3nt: TGTGCCAGCAGAGAACAGGGAACAGATGGCTACACCTTC
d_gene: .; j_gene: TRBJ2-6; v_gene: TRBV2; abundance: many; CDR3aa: CASRKPPPGANVLTF; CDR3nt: TGTGCCAGCAGGAAACCGCCGCCTGGGGCCAACGTCCTGACTTTC
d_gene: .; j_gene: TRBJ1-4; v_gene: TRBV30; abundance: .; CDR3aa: CAWSVGATTNEKLFF; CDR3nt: TGTGCCTGGAGTGTCGGAGCAACAACTAATGAAAAACTGTTTTTT
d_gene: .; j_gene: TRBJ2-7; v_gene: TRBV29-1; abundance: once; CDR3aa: CSVEEGEQYF; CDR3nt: TGCAGCGTTGAAGAGGGAGAGCAGTACTTC